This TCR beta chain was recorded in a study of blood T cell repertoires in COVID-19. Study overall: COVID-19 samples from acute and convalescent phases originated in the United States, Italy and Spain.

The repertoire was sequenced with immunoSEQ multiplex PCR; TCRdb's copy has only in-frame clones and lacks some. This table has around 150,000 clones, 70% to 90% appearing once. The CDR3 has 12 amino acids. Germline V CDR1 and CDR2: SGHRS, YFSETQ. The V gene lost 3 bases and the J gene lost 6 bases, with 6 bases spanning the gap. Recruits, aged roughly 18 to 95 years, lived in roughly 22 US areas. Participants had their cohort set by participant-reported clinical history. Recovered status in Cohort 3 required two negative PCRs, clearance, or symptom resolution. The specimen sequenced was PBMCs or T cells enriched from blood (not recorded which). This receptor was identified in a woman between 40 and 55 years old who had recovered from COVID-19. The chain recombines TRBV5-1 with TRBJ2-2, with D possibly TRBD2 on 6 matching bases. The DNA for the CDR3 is TGCGCCAGCAGCTGGGGGGCCGGGGAGCTGTTTTTT. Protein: CASSWGAGELFF.